This TCR beta chain was retrieved from a study of shared clonotypes between healthy human individuals. Naive-designated CD8 cells lacked CD45RO, were positively enriched for CCR7, and omitted terminally differentiated effector memory CD45RA+ cells. Method: immunoSEQ multiplex PCR; TCRdb's copy keeps in-frame clones and lacks some. There are around 2.1 million clones in the sample; approximately 94% occur only once, and 1.5% to 2% lies in the top ten. Trimming stripped 6 bases from V and 1 base from J, with 12 bases between. The germline V gene encodes CDR1 MDHEN and CDR2 SYDVKM. The CDR3 length is 14 residues.

The receptor comes from a man aged 18 to 29 in good health. Some clones in this sample may be carry-over from other donors' samples. Sequencing used naive CD8+ T cells from PBMCs. This sequence joins TRBV28 and TRBJ1-2; no clear D gene. The CDR3 here is CASRITALNYGYTF. The CDR3 DNA follows: TGTGCCAGCAGAATTACCGCCCTTAACTATGGCTACACCTTC.